This T cell receptor (beta chain) was captured in a study of shared clonotypes between healthy human individuals. There are 16 residues in the CDR3. Germline values: CDR1 SQVTM, CDR2 ANQGSEA. V was trimmed by 7 bases and J by 4 bases, leaving 22 bases between them. Repertoires were generated with immunoSEQ multiplex PCR, while TCRdb's copy carries only in-frame clones and drops some. Here the sample spans roughly 1.5 million clones, 95% to 99% being singletons. The TCR sequence derives from a man aged 25 to 45 in good health. This chain joins TRBV29-1 and TRBJ2-2; tentative D call: TRBD2 (5 bases). The sequencing input was naive CD4+ T cells sorted from blood. Subset here: CD45RA+ positively selected. The CDR3 loop is CSAGIGGSLGTGELFF. CDR3 coding DNA: TGCAGCGCCGGCATCGGTGGGAGTCTAGGCACCGGGGAGCTGTTTTTT.